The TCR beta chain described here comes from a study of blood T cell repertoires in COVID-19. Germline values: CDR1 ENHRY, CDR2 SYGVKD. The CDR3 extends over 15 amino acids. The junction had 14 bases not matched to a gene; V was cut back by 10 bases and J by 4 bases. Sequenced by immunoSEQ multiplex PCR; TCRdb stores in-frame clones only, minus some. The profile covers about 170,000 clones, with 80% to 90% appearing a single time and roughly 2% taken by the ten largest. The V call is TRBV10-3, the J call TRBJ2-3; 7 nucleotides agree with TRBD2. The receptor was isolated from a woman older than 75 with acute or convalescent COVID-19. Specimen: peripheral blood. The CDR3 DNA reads TGTGCCACGGAGGATGGAGCGGGAACGCCAGATACGCAGTATTTT. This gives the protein CATEDGAGTPDTQYF.